The 3 T cell receptor beta chains reported below all come from one sample, sequenced in a study of PD-L1 blockade in urothelial cancer. Libraries were prepared by immunoSEQ multiplex PCR; TCRdb keeps only in-frame clonotypes and omits some of them. The repertoire consists of 55,000 to 70,000 clones, with almost 85% occurring once and the leading ten covering 3.5% to 4.5%. The sample was PBMCs, taken around atezolizumab (anti-PD-L1) treatment. These receptor sequences come from a man between 65 and 85 years old with urothelial cancer.

The rearrangement joins TRBV15 to TRBJ2-1, with a tentative D call TRBD1 (6 bases). The V end lost 3 bases, the J end lost 1 base, and 10 bases lay between the germline ends. CDR1 is LNHNV, CDR2 YYDKDF, per germline (reference sequence). The CDR3 has 15 amino acids. CDR3 bases: TGTGCCACCAGCAGGGACAGCAGTTCCTACAATGAGCAGTTCTTC. It encodes CATSRDSSSYNEQFF.

V gene TRBV7-6 combines with J gene TRBJ2-1, with 13 bases that match TRBD2. The germline V gene encodes CDR1 SGHVS and CDR2 FNYEAQ. V was clipped by 5 bases and J by 1 base; unmatched bases: 11. This CDR3 region has 19 residues. DNA for the CDR3: TGTGCCAGCAGCGCAGGGACTAGCGGGATCTGGAGGTCCTACAATGAGCAGTTCTTC. Translated, it gives CASSAGTSGIWRSYNEQFF.

The rearrangement uses TRBV14 and TRBJ2-7; D might be TRBD1 (6 bases). This CDR3 contains 16 residues. Germline V gene sequence: CDR1 SGHDN, CDR2 FVKESK. Trimming removed 4 bases from V and 2 bases from J, with 18 bases in between. Here the CDR3 DNA reads TGTGCCAGCAGCCCTCGAACAGGGACGATTACCTACGAGCAGTACTTC. Its protein product is CASSPRTGTITYEQYF.